Below, 16 T cell receptor beta chains from the same sample are listed, as sequenced in a study of T cells in Graves' hyperthyroidism and ophthalmopathy. Amplified regions were TCR beta CDR3 sequences from RNA transcripts. First-round RT-PCR with HTBI primers amplified the TCR CDR3 region. TCRdb itself ran the multiplex PCR reads through MiXCR, one entry per CDR3 protein. The repertoire consists of some 250,000 distinct CDR3 sequences, with about 16% occurring once and the leading ten covering roughly 31%. Sequencing input: blood. The receptors originated from a woman in her forties or fifties with Graves' hyperthyroidism that later progressed to Graves' ophthalmopathy.

Only a few counts were recorded for this clonotype. This chain connects TRBV6-1 to TRBJ2-2; no reliable D call. This CDR3 region has 11 residues. Between the trimmed V and J ends, which lost 10 bases and 6 bases, there was a span of 9 bases. Per germline, CDR1 MNHNS and CDR2 SASEGT. As DNA, the CDR3 is TGTGCCACCTCAACTGCCGGGGAGCTGTTTTTT. It translates to CATSTAGELFF.

There are many counts of this clonotype. The chain combines TRBV29-1 with TRBJ2-3; TRBD1 aligns across 8 bases. Germline CDR1 reads SQVTM; CDR2 reads ANQGSEA. V was clipped by 8 bases and J by 2 bases; unmatched bases: 6. The CDR3 is 13 residues long. In nucleotides, the CDR3 is TGCAGCTGCGGACAGGGAGTCACAGATACGCAGTATTTT. It yields the protein CSCGQGVTDTQYF.

There are many counts of this clonotype. This chain connects TRBV6-1 to TRBJ1-5; D is ambiguous. Germline values: CDR1 MNHNS, CDR2 SASEGT. Trimming cost V 10 bases and J 0 bases, with 10 bases left between them. CDR3 length equals 13 residues. CDR3 DNA sequence: TGTGCCACCGTATCTTATAGCAATCAGCCCCAGCATTTT. It encodes CATVSYSNQPQHF.

This clonotype has a handful of counts. V usage is TRBV13 and J usage is TRBJ2-7, with TRBD1 identical over 9 bases. The ends lost 0 bases at V and 7 bases at J; junction bases unmatched: 10. The germline CDR1 and CDR2 sequences are PRHDT and FYEKMQ (reference sequence). CDR3 length: 16 amino acids. In nucleotides, the CDR3 is TGTGCCAGCAGCTTAGGTCTTTGGGACAGGGCTGGGGAGCAGTACTTC. Translated, it gives CASSLGLWDRAGEQYF.

Comments on this clonotype: This could be a read error, since a much larger clone is one nucleotide away. The chain links TRBV20-1 to TRBJ2-7, with 9 bases fitting TRBD2. This CDR3 is built from 15 residues. Germline values: CDR1 DFQATT, CDR2 SNEGSKA (reference sequence). CDR3 protein: CGASYLAGRFNEQYF. The CDR3 DNA reads TGCGGTGCTAGCTACCTAGCGGGAAGATTCAACGAGCAGTACTTC.

Of note for this clonotype: Possible read error: a much larger clone is one base away. The chain has TRBV29-1 and TRBJ2-2, with 8 positions matching TRBD1. The CDR3 sequence is 13 residues long. J lost 5 bases, V lost 4 bases, and 3 bases had no gene match. From germline, CDR1 is SQVTM and CDR2 ANQGSEA. The CDR3 loop reads CSVGTGRTGELFF. The CDR3 DNA reads TGCAGCGTTGGGACAGGGAGAACCGGGGAGCTGTTTTTT.

The CDR3 coding sequence is TGTGCCAGCAGTTCACCAAGGGGGGCGCAGCAGCCCCAGCATTTT. Encoded protein: CASSSPRGAQQPQHF. This chain joins TRBV28 and TRBJ1-5, with D maybe TRBD1 (6 bases). V was trimmed by 4 bases and J by 7 bases, leaving 17 bases between them. CDR3 length: 15 amino acids. The germline V gene has CDR1 MDHEN and CDR2 SYDVKM.

This clonotype was detected once. This may stem from a read error, because a much larger clone lies one nucleotide away. This chain links TRBV11-2 with TRBJ2-6, with unresolved D. Germline V gene lookup returns CDR1 SGHAT and CDR2 FQNNGV. This CDR3 is built from 16 residues. V was pared by 5 bases and J by 2 bases, with 13 bases between. CDR3 amino acids: CASSMTPFPGANVLTF. The CDR3 region has the DNA TGTGCCAGCAGCATGACCCCCTTCCCTGGGGCCAACGTCCTGACTTTC. Combining the CDR3 with reference TRBV11-2 and TRBJ2-6 gives the whole variable domain EAGVAQSPRYKIIEKRQSVAFWCNPISGHATLYWYQQILGQGPKLLIQFQNNGVVDDSQLPKDRFSAERLKGVDSTLKIQPAKLEDSAVYLCASSMTPFPGANVLTFGAGSRLTVL.

Comments on this clonotype: This is likely a read error, given that the CDR3 carries no conserved phenylalanine or tryptophan at its end. The chain joins TRBV12-3 or TRBV12-4 to TRBJ1-2; D not resolved. Trimming stripped 3 bases from V and 0 bases from J, with 5 bases between. The CDR3 loop spans 13 amino acids. CDR3 protein: CASSFGPNYGYTL. In DNA, the CDR3 is TGTGCCAGCAGTTTTGGGCCTAACTATGGCTACACCCTC.

This clonotype was seen only a few times. A read error may produce the germline difference seen at one junction end. The chain carries TRBV5-8 and TRBJ1-2, with D possibly matching TRBD1 (5 bases). The germline CDR1 and CDR2 sequences are SGHTS and YDEGEE. This CDR3 is 15 amino acids long. Here the CDR3 reads CASIRQRRSNYGYAF. The CDR3 DNA reads TGTGCCAGCATTCGACAGAGGAGATCCAACTATGGCTACGCCTTC.

The V and J genes are TRBV12-3 or TRBV12-4 and TRBJ2-3; TRBD2 matches 11 bases. The CDR3 extends over 16 amino acids. Trimming cost V 5 bases and J 2 bases; bases outside gene matches: 6. The CDR3 DNA reads as TGTGCCAGCAGTGTCGGACTAGCGGGTTCCACAGATACGCAGTATTTT. Amino acids: CASSVGLAGSTDTQYF.

This clonotype was detected many times. The chain has TRBV7-9 and TRBJ2-7; 12 bases match TRBD2. CDR3 size: 16 residues. Germline V CDR1 and CDR2: SEHNR, FQNEAQ (reference sequence). V was clipped by 1 base and J by 6 bases; unmatched bases: 7. DNA for the CDR3: TGTGCCAGCAGCTTAGGAGCTCGACTAGCGGGAGCCGAGCAGTACTTC. It encodes CASSLGARLAGAEQYF.

This clonotype was detected ten times or more. This chain uses TRBV18 with TRBJ2-1; a weak D match, TRBD2 (5 bases). The CDR3 is made up of 12 amino acids. Trimming took 5 bases from V and 10 from J, leaving 12 bases between them. CDR1 and CDR2 (germline): KGHSH, LQKENI. The CDR3 DNA is TGTGCCAGCTCAAAGAGGGTCTGGGAGCAGTTCTTC. It encodes CASSKRVWEQFF.

The V call is TRBV4-2, the J call TRBJ1-6; D gene ambiguous. V was cut by 1 base and J by 6 bases, with 7 bases left in between. CDR3 length: 14 residues. CDR1 is LGHNA and CDR2 is YNFKEQ in the germline V gene. This CDR3 reads CASSQGGFNSPLHF. The CDR3 DNA reads TGTGCCAGCAGCCAAGGGGGATTTAATTCACCCCTCCACTTT.

The chain uses TRBV3-1 and TRBJ2-1; TRBD2 aligns across 10 bases. Germline trimming cut 1 base from V and 2 bases from J; bases unmatched to any gene: 5. This CDR3 comprises 17 residues. Germline CDR1 is LGHDT and CDR2 is YNNKEL (reference sequence). The CDR3 region is CASSQVGSGRAYNEQFF. The CDR3 nucleotides are TGTGCCAGCAGCCAAGTCGGCAGCGGGAGGGCCTACAATGAGCAGTTCTTC.

This clonotype has a count of ten or more. The chain has TRBV5-1 and TRBJ2-1, with 9 nucleotides matching TRBD1. The length of the CDR3 is 16 residues. CDR1 is SGHRS, CDR2 YFSETQ, per germline. Trimming at V came to 2 bases and at J to 0 bases, leaving 3 bases not matched to a gene. CDR3: CASSLQGADSYNEQFF. The CDR3 DNA reads as TGCGCCAGCAGCTTACAGGGGGCGGACTCCTACAATGAGCAGTTCTTC. The full variable domain, in which reference TRBV5-1 and TRBJ2-1 provide the parts outside the CDR3, is KAGVTQTPRYLIKTRGQQVTLSCSPISGHRSVSWYQQTPGQGLQFLFEYFSETQRNKGNFPGRFSGRQFSNSRSEMNVSTLELGDSALYLCASSLQGADSYNEQFFGPGTRLTVL.